Below, 16 T cell receptor beta chains from the same sample are listed, as sequenced in a study of beta chain features in type 1 diabetes. Investigators reverse transcribed all isolated RNA, so they sequenced expressed TCRB transcripts. Sequencing used immunoSEQ multiplex PCR; TCRdb keeps in-frame clones, though not all of them. This table has about 360,000 clones, around an eighth appearing once. Material for sequencing was naive CD4+ T cells from blood. Every receptor here comes from a man aged 18 to 30 in good health.

This clone was detected only a few times. The chain combines TRBV6-1 with TRBJ1-1; D call uncertain. The V and J ends lost 1 base and 1 base respectively, with 4 bases between them. The CDR3 runs 13 residues. Germline-derived CDR1 and CDR2 are MNHNS and SASEGT. This chain's CDR3 is CASSEVGNTEAFF. CDR3 DNA: TGTGCCAGCAGTGAAGTCGGGAACACTGAAGCTTTCTTT.

This clone has only a few counts. The rearrangement links TRBV5-6 to TRBJ2-7, with 10 nucleotides matching TRBD1. The CDR3 has 15 residues. Germline assignment: CDR1 SGHDT and CDR2 YYEEEE. V shed 0 bases, J shed 4 bases, and the junction held 4 bases outside the gene matches. The CDR3 protein is CASSLGGQGRYEQYF. CDR3 nucleotides: TGTGCCAGCAGCTTGGGGGGACAGGGGAGGTACGAGCAGTACTTC.

The chain combines TRBV6-5 with TRBJ2-1; TRBD2 matches 11 bases. The CDR3 sequence is 14 residues long. Germline CDR1 and CDR2: MNHEY and SVGAGI. V was pared by 6 bases and J by 7 bases, with 5 bases of the junction left unmatched. The CDR3 loop reads CASRTSGEPNEQFF. DNA for the CDR3: TGTGCCAGCAGGACTAGCGGGGAGCCTAATGAGCAGTTCTTC.

This clone was detected only a few times. The CDR3 DNA reads as TGTGCCAGCAGCTTAGCCGAGGGGGGGCGGTCACCCCTCCACTTT. Translating gives CASSLAEGGRSPLHF. The chain uses TRBV7-9 and TRBJ1-6, with D possibly matching TRBD1 (6 bases). V lost 0 bases and J 10 bases, leaving 13 bases between the germline ends. This CDR3 comprises 15 residues. Germline V lookup: CDR1 SEHNR, CDR2 FQNEAQ (reference sequence).

This clone has a handful of counts. This same CDR3 is encoded by further DNA sequences in the sample. V usage is TRBV9 and J usage is TRBJ1-2, with D unresolved. The V and J ends lost 0 bases and 7 bases respectively, with 7 bases between them. In germline, CDR1 is SGDLS, CDR2 YYNGEE. This CDR3 contains 12 residues. The CDR3 sequence is CASSVVRGGYTF. The CDR3, as DNA: TGTGCCAGCAGCGTAGTTCGGGGTGGCTACACCTTC.

In its sample, this clone was seen a few times. The V and J genes are TRBV30 and TRBJ1-1; a weak D match, TRBD1 (6 bases). The CDR3 extends over 13 amino acids. The ends were cut back, 4 bases at V and 1 base at J, with 10 bases in the middle. Germline lookup yields CDR1 GTSNPN and CDR2 SVGIG (reference sequence). CDR3 nucleotide sequence: TGTGCCTGGAACAGGGTAAGGAACACTGAAGCTTTCTTT. As protein: CAWNRVRNTEAFF.

The chain recombines TRBV2 with TRBJ2-5, with 7 bases lining up with TRBD1. The CDR3 covers 15 residues. The V segment lost 7 bases and the J segment 4 bases; nucleotides outside the gene matches: 12. The germline V gene encodes CDR1 SNHLY and CDR2 FYNNEI. Here the CDR3 reads CASTPEGGGGETQYF. In nucleotides, the CDR3 is TGTGCCAGCACGCCCGAAGGGGGCGGAGGAGAGACCCAGTACTTC.

This clone was counted many times. The genes are TRBV30 and TRBJ2-2; D possibly corresponds to TRBD2 (5 bases). CDR3 length equals 13 residues. The V end was cut by 0 bases, the J end by 6 bases, with 8 bases between. The V gene's germline CDR1 is GTSNPN and CDR2 SVGIG (reference sequence). The DNA for the CDR3 is TGTGCCTGGAGTGTACATAGCGCCGGGGAGCTGTTTTTT. Translated, it gives CAWSVHSAGELFF.

The chain links TRBV7-9 to TRBJ1-5, with a tentative D call TRBD1 (5 bases). This CDR3 is built from 14 residues. The germline gives CDR1 SEHNR, CDR2 FQNEAQ (reference sequence). V lost 4 bases and J 10 bases, leaving 17 bases between the germline ends. CDR3 region: CASSSQGLMRPQHF. Here the CDR3 DNA reads TGTGCCAGCAGCTCTCAGGGCCTAATGCGACCCCAGCATTTT.

This clone has just a few counts. The V gene is TRBV5-1, the J gene TRBJ2-1; TRBD2 aligns across 9 bases. J gave up 6 bases and V 9 bases, and 7 bases lay outside the gene matches. CDR3 size: 13 residues. The germline gives CDR1 SGHRS, CDR2 YFSETQ. The CDR3 sequence is CATQRGAGNEQFF. CDR3 bases: TGCGCCACCCAGCGGGGGGCGGGCAATGAGCAGTTCTTC.

This clone showed up just a few times. The chain's CDR3 is CASHPGQGTYEQYF. For the CDR3, the DNA is TGTGCCAGTCATCCGGGACAGGGAACCTACGAGCAGTACTTC. This chain joins TRBV28 and TRBJ2-7, with 9 bases fitting TRBD1. The V segment lost 9 bases and the J segment 2 bases; nucleotides outside the gene matches: 8. Germline-derived CDR1 and CDR2 are MDHEN and SYDVKM. The CDR3 spans 14 residues.

This chain joins TRBV6-5 and TRBJ2-1; 14 bases map to TRBD2. Looked up from germline, CDR1 is MNHEY and CDR2 is SVGAGI. The ends lost 6 bases at V and 9 bases at J; junction bases unmatched: 1. The CDR3 contains 13 residues. This CDR3 reads CASRTSGRGEQFF. CDR3 bases: TGTGCCAGCAGGACTAGCGGGAGGGGTGAGCAGTTCTTC.

In this sample, this clone turned up a few times. CDR3 nucleotides: TGTGCCAGCAGCTTAGGTGCGTTTTCGGCTAGAGATACGCAGTATTTT. This encodes CASSLGAFSARDTQYF. V usage is TRBV7-2 and J usage is TRBJ2-3; no reliable D call. In germline, CDR1 is SGHTA, CDR2 FQGNSA. This CDR3 contains 16 residues. V was cut by 1 base and J by 5 bases, with 16 bases left in between.

In DNA form, the CDR3 reads TGTGCCAGCAGCGACTATTTAGCGGGAGGGCCCCATGAGCAGTTCTTC. Its translation: CASSDYLAGGPHEQFF. The V gene is TRBV9, the J gene TRBJ2-1; 11 nucleotides align to TRBD2. CDR1 is SGDLS, CDR2 YYNGEE, per germline. V shed 3 bases, J shed 8 bases, and the junction held 10 bases outside the gene matches. CDR3 length: 16 residues.

CDR3 coding DNA: TGTGCCAGCAGCCTCGCCGTACGTAGTACGCAGTATTTT. Encoded protein: CASSLAVRSTQYF. V and J are TRBV14 and TRBJ2-3; no clear D. The V and J ends lost 4 bases and 8 bases respectively, with 13 bases between them. The CDR3 covers 13 residues. Germline CDR1 reads SGHDN; CDR2 reads FVKESK.

The chain recombines TRBV4-3 with TRBJ1-2; no clear D. There are 14 residues in the CDR3. The germline gives CDR1 LGHNA, CDR2 YSLEER. Trimming took off 4 bases at V and 9 bases at J, with 18 bases between the two ends. This chain's CDR3 is CASSRRRGESSYTF. The CDR3 bases are TGCGCCAGCAGCCGCAGACGAGGTGAAAGTAGCTACACCTTC.